Listed here are 15 T cell receptor beta chains from one sample, sequenced in a study of CD8 T cells in Susac syndrome. cDNA came from about 0.5 to 1 ug RNA primed by random hexamers. TCRdb independently ran MiXCR on the immunoSEQ multiplex PCR reads; one entry per CDR3 protein. The table records about 400,000 distinct CDR3 sequences, 75% to 90% of them present only once. Source material: CD8+ T cells from PBMCs. The receptors shown here come from a human donor with multiple sclerosis.

CDR3 nucleotide sequence: TGTGCCAGCAGCTTAACTAGCGGGGACACAGATACGCAGTATTTT. Its protein is CASSLTSGDTDTQYF. The chain has TRBV11-3 and TRBJ2-3, with 10 bases lining up with TRBD2. The CDR3 length is 15 residues. Losses at the gene ends were 2 bases for V and 2 bases for J; bases not matched to a gene: 1. The germline V gene has CDR1 SGHNT and CDR2 YENEEA.

In its sample, this clonotype was seen once. The chain has TRBV30 and TRBJ2-7; D not resolved. The length of the CDR3 is 13 residues. Germline V CDR1 and CDR2: GTSNPN, SVGIG (reference sequence). The germline V and J ends were trimmed by 3 bases and 2 bases, with 11 bases remaining between them. CDR3 in DNA: TGTGCCTGGAGGCGAGACACTACCTACGAGCAGTACTTC. Encoded protein: CAWRRDTTYEQYF.

The chain joins TRBV12-3 or TRBV12-4 to TRBJ1-1; D gene ambiguous. Trimming took off 5 bases at V and 0 bases at J, with 10 bases between the two ends. The CDR3 is 14 amino acids. CDR3 in amino acids: CASSQTDMNTEAFF. DNA of the CDR3: TGTGCCAGCAGTCAAACTGATATGAACACTGAAGCTTTCTTT.

This clonotype was detected only once. V gene TRBV6-2 or TRBV6-3 combines with J gene TRBJ1-2; D is ambiguous. The germline gives CDR1 MNHEY, CDR2 SVGEGT. This CDR3 contains 14 residues. The V and J ends lost 2 bases and 6 bases respectively, with 13 bases between them. The CDR3 loop is CASSYGWGRHGYTF. The DNA of the CDR3 is TGTGCCAGCAGTTACGGTTGGGGAAGACATGGCTACACCTTC.

This clonotype was observed a few times. This chain uses TRBV28 with TRBJ2-1, with D perhaps TRBD2 (5 bases). Looked up from germline, CDR1 is MDHEN and CDR2 is SYDVKM. The V and J ends lost 5 bases and 3 bases respectively, with 5 bases between them. The CDR3 contains 12 residues. As DNA, the CDR3 is TGTGCCAGCAGTCGGGGCTACAATGAGCAGTTCTTC. It is translated as CASSRGYNEQFF.

J is TRBJ1-3 and V is TRBV5-4; D might be TRBD1 (5 bases). Trimming stripped 4 bases from V and 3 bases from J, with 14 bases between. CDR3 length: 15 residues. The germline V gene has CDR1 SGHNT and CDR2 YYREEE (reference sequence). The CDR3 coding sequence is TGTGCCAGCAGCGCAACAGGACATTATGGAAACACCATATATTTT. Amino acids: CASSATGHYGNTIYF.

The chain uses TRBV12-3 or TRBV12-4 and TRBJ1-1, with 7 bases that match TRBD1. V shed 4 bases, J shed 10 bases, and the junction held 9 bases outside the gene matches. This CDR3 has 13 residues. The DNA of the CDR3 is TGTGCCAGCAGTTCCCGACAGGGACCACCAGCTTTCTTT. This sequence encodes CASSSRQGPPAFF.

The gene calls are TRBV7-2 and TRBJ2-5; either TRBD1 or TRBD2 may supply D (5 bases each). Between the trimmed V and J ends, which lost 2 bases and 3 bases, there was a span of 16 bases. The CDR3 totals 16 residues. The germline CDR1 and CDR2 sequences are SGHTA and FQGNSA. The CDR3 protein is CASSLSAGQGEETQYF. In DNA, the CDR3 is TGTGCCAGCAGCTTAAGTGCTGGTCAGGGAGAAGAGACCCAGTACTTC.

The chain uses TRBV6-2 or TRBV6-3 and TRBJ2-1, with TRBD2 matching over 7 bases. J lost 3 bases, V lost 6 bases, and 8 bases had no gene match. The V gene's germline CDR1 is MNHEY and CDR2 SVGEGT. The CDR3 runs to 15 residues. The CDR3 DNA is TGTGCCAGCAGCCCCAATCCTAGCGGCTACAATGAGCAGTTCTTC. This encodes CASSPNPSGYNEQFF.

The chain has TRBV12-3 or TRBV12-4 and TRBJ1-1; no definite D call. V was cut by 1 base and J by 4 bases, with 10 bases left in between. This CDR3 has 14 residues. The CDR3 is CASSLVGGGTEAFF. The CDR3 region has the DNA TGTGCCAGCAGTTTAGTAGGTGGAGGCACTGAAGCTTTCTTT.

This clonotype was detected only once. This chain joins TRBV27 and TRBJ2-1; TRBD1 aligns across 9 bases. In germline, CDR1 is MNHEY, CDR2 SMNVEV (reference sequence). The CDR3 length is 17 residues. Trimming took 3 bases from V and 8 from J; bases not matched to a gene: 14. As DNA, the CDR3 is TGTGCCAGCAGTTTTCTCTTCCGGGACAGGGAATCCCATGAGCAGTTCTTC. Its protein product is CASSFLFRDRESHEQFF.

V usage is TRBV6-5 and J usage is TRBJ2-1, with TRBD2 identical over 13 bases. Looked up from germline, CDR1 is MNHEY and CDR2 is SVGAGI. J was trimmed by 6 bases and V by 6 bases; bases with no gene match: 5. There are 15 residues in the CDR3. CDR3 nucleotides: TGTGCCAGCAGCCGGACTAGCGGGAGCGTCAATGAGCAGTTCTTC. It is translated as CASSRTSGSVNEQFF.

The CDR3, as DNA: TGCGCCAGCAGCCAAAAACGGTATGGCGGGAGCATCAACGAGCAGTACTTC. Translating it yields CASSQKRYGGSINEQYF. The J gene is TRBJ2-7, the V gene TRBV4-1; 7 nucleotides line up with TRBD2. The CDR3 loop spans 17 amino acids. CDR1 and CDR2 from the germline V gene are MGHRA and YSYEKL. The ends lost 2 bases at V and 5 bases at J; junction bases unmatched: 15.

The V call is TRBV3-1, the J call TRBJ2-2; TRBD1 is a possible D gene (6 bases). Per germline, CDR1 LGHDT and CDR2 YNNKEL (reference sequence). The CDR3 is 14 residues long. V was cut by 1 base and J by 7 bases, with 10 bases left in between. Here the CDR3 reads CASSQGTDVGELFF. CDR3 nucleotide sequence: TGTGCCAGCAGCCAAGGGACAGATGTCGGGGAGCTGTTTTTT.

This chain links TRBV15 with TRBJ2-1; 12 bases fit TRBD2. The J segment lost 8 bases and the V segment lost 0 bases, leaving 14 bases of the junction unmatched. The V gene's germline CDR1 is LNHNV and CDR2 YYDKDF (reference sequence). The CDR3 runs 19 residues. The CDR3 protein is CATSRDKWGLAGPLDEQFF. The DNA of the CDR3 is TGTGCCACCAGCAGAGATAAGTGGGGACTAGCGGGCCCCCTCGATGAGCAGTTCTTC.